Included here is one T cell receptor (beta chain) sequence, with context. Antigen: not known. CDR3 length: 14 residues. V dropped 2 bases and J dropped 10 bases, with 17 bases sitting between them. The data derive from a study of T-cell reconstitution after alpha-beta-depleted transplantation in children. Unique molecular identifiers were built into the TCRbeta library. TCRdb reprocessed the PCR reads with MiXCR, giving one entry per CDR3 protein. Of roughly 310,000 distinct CDR3 sequences in the sample, approximately 20% were seen once. General study results and limits: Alpha-beta T cells about two months after transplant reportedly derived from several hundred expanded graft clones. Counts and diversity of T cells one year after transplant came mostly from newly produced T cells.

This TCR was recovered from a male patient aged 10 to 17 who had a stem cell transplant for acute lymphoblastic leukemia, so the T cells may come from the graft donor. The sequencing used PBMCs, mostly from graft donor cells, collected 180 days after TCRalphabeta/CD19-depleted stem cell transplant. The chain joins TRBV12-3 or TRBV12-4 to TRBJ1-1; weak D call: TRBD1 (5 bases). The CDR3 loop reads CASSLQGEVFGAFF. CDR3 DNA: TGTGCCAGCAGTTTACAGGGTGAGGTTTTCGGAGCTTTCTTT.